The present entry profiles one TCR beta chain with its context. The target antigen is unknown. The germline V and J ends were trimmed by 0 bases and 5 bases, with 8 bases remaining between them. Germline V CDR1 and CDR2: SGHRS, YFSETQ. CDR3 size: 13 residues. The record originates from a study of identical twins. General study results and limits: Abundant beta clonotypes from cord blood bore fewer insertions; memory repertoires lacked this pattern.

TCRdb re-called the 5' RACE reads through MiXCR, storing one row per CDR3 protein. The sample records approximately 700,000 distinct CDR3 sequences, roughly 18% being singletons. The sample also formed part of further work on T cells expressing NK-cell markers. Per that paper: Among eight sequenced donors, seven carried HCMV seropositivity while one was seronegative.

Sequenced: PBMCs. This sequence joins TRBV5-1 and TRBJ1-1, with no clear D. The TCR originated in a woman aged 18 to 35 in good health. The CDR3 DNA is TGCGCCAGCAGCTTGGGGAAAGGGACTGAAGCTTTCTTT. Amino acids: CASSLGKGTEAFF.